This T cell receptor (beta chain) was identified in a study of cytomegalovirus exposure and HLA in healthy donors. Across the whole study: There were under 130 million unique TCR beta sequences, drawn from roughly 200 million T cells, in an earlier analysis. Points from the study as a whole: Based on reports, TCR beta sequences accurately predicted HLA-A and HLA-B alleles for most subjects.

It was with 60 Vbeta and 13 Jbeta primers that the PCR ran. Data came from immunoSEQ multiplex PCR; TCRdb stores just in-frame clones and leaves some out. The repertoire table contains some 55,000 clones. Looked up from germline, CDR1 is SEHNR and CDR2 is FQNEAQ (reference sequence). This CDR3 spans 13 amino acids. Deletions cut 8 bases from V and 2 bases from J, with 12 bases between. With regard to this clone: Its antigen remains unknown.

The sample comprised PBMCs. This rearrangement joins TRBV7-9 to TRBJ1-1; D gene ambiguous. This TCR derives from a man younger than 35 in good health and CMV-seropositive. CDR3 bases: TGTGCCAGCCGGAGGAGTGCTAACACTGAAGCTTTCTTT. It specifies CASRRSANTEAFF. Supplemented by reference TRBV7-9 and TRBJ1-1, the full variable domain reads DTGVSQNPRHKITKRGQNVTFRCDPISEHNRLYWYRQTLGQGPEFLTYFQNEAQLEKSRLLSDRFSAERPKGSFSTLEIQRTEQGDSAMYLCASRRSANTEAFFGQGTRLTVV.